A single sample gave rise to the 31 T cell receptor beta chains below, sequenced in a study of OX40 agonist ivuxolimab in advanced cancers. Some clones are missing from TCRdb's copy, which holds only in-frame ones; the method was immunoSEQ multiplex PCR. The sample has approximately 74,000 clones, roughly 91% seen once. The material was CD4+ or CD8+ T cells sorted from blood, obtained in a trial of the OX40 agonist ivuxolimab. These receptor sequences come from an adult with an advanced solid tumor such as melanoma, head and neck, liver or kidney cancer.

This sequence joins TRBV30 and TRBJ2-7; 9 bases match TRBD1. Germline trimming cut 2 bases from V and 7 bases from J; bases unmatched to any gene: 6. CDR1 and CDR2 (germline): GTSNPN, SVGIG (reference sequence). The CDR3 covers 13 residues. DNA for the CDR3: TGTGCCTGGAGTAGGGACAGGGCGGGTGAGCAGTACTTC. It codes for CAWSRDRAGEQYF.

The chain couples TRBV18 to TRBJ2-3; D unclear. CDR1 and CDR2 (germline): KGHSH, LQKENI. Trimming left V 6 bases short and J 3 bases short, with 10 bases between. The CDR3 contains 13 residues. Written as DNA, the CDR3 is TGTGCCAGCTCTCTCTTATCGACAGATACGCAGTATTTT. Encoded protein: CASSLLSTDTQYF.

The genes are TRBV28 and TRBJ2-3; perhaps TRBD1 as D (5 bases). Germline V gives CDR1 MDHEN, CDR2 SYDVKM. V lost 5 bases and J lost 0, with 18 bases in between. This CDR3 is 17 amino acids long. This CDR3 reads CASSRQGNAFSTDTQYF. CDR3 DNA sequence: TGTGCCAGCAGTCGGCAGGGTAACGCCTTTAGCACAGATACGCAGTATTTT.

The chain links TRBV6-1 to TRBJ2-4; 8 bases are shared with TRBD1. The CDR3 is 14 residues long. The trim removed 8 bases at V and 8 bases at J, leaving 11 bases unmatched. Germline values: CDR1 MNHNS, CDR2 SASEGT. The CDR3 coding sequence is TGTGCCAGCTCCCGGGACCTACAGGGGGACATTCAGTACTTC. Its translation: CASSRDLQGDIQYF.

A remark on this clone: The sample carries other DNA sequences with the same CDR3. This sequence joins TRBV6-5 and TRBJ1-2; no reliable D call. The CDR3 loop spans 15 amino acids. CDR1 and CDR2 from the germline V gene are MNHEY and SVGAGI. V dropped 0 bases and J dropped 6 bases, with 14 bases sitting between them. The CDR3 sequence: CASSYSARAVNGYTF. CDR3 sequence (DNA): TGTGCCAGCAGTTACTCCGCCAGAGCAGTAAATGGCTACACCTTC.

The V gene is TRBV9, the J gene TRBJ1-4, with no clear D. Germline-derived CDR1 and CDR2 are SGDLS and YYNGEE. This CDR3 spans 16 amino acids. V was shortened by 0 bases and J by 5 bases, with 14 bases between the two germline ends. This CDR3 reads CASSVGERGGNEKLFF. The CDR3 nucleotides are TGTGCCAGCAGCGTAGGGGAGCGAGGTGGGAATGAAAAACTGTTTTTT.

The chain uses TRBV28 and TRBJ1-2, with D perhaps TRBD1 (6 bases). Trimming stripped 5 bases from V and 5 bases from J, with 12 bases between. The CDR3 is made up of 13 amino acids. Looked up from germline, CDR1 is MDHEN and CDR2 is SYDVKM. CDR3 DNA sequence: TGTGCCAGCAGTATACAGGGATATTATGGCTACACCTTC. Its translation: CASSIQGYYGYTF.

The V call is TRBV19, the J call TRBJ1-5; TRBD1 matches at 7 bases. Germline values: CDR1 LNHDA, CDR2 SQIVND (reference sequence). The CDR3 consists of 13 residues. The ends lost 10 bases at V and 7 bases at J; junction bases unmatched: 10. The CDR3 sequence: CATCPGGNQPQHF. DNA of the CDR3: TGTGCCACTTGCCCAGGGGGGAACCAGCCCCAGCATTTT.

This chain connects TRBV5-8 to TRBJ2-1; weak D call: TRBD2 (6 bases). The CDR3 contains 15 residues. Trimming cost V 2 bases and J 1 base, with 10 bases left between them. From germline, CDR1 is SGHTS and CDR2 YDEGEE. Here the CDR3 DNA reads TGTGCCAGCAGCTTACGGGGGTCATCCTACAATGAGCAGTTCTTC. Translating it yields CASSLRGSSYNEQFF.

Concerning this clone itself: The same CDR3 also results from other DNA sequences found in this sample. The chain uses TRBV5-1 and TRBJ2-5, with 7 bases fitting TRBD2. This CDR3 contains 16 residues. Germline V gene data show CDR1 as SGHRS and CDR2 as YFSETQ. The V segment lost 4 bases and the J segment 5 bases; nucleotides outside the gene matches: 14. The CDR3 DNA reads TGCGCCAGCAGCCAAATTGTCGCGGGGGAGGGGGAGACCCAGTACTTC. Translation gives CASSQIVAGEGETQYF.

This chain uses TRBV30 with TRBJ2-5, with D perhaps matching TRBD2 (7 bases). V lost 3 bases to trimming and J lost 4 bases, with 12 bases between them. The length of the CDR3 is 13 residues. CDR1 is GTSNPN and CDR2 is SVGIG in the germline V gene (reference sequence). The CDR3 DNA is TGTGCCTGGAGAAAGGGGGGGGTAGAGACCCAGTACTTC. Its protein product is CAWRKGGVETQYF.

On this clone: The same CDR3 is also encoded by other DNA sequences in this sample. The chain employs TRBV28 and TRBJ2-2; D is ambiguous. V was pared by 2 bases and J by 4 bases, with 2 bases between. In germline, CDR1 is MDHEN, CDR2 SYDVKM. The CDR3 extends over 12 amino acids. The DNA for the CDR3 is TGTGCCAGCAGTTTACTCACCGGGGAGCTGTTTTTT. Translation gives CASSLLTGELFF.

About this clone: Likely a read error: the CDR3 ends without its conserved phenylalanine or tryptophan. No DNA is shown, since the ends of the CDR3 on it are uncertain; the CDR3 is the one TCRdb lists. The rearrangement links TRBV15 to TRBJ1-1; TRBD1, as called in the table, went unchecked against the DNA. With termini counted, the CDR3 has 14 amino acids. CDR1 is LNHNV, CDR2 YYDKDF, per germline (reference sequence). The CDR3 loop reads CATSRSGTGRVNNL.

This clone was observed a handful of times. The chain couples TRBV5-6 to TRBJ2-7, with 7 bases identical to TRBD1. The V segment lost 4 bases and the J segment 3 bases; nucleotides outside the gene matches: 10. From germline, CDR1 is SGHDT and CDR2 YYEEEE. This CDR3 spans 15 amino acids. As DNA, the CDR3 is TGTGCCAGCAGCCTGGACAGGAGGAAAAGCTACGAGCAGTACTTC. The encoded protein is CASSLDRRKSYEQYF. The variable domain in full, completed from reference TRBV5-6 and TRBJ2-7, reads DAGVTQSPTHLIKTRGQQVTLRCSPKSGHDTVSWYQQALGQGPQFIFQYYEEEERQRGNFPDRFSGHQFPNYSSELNVNALLLGDSALYLCASSLDRRKSYEQYFGPGTRLTVT.

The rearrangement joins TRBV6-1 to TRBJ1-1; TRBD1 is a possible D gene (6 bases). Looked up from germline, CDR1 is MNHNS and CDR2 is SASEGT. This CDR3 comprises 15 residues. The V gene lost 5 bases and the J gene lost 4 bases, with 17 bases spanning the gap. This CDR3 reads CASSPGGGAFTEAFF. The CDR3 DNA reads TGTGCCAGCAGTCCCGGCGGGGGCGCGTTCACTGAAGCTTTCTTT.

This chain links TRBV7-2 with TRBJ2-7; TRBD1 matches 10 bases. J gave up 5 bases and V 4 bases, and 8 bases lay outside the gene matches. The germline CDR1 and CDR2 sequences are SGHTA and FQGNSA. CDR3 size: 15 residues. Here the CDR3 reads CASSSTGTGVNEQYF. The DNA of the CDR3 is TGTGCCAGCAGCTCAACCGGGACAGGGGTCAACGAGCAGTACTTC.

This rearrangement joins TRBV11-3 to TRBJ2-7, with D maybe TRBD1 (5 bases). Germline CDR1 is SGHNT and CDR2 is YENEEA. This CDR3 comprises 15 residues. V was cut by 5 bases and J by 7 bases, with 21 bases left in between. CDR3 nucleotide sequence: TGTGCCAGCAGCCCCAGGGTGCTTGGGGCGGAAGAGCAGTACTTC. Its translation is CASSPRVLGAEEQYF. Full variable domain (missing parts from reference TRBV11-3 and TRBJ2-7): EAGVVQSPRYKIIEKKQPVAFWCNPISGHNTLYWYLQNLGQGPELLIRYENEEAVDDSQLPKDRFSAERLKGVDSTLKIQPAELGDSAVYLCASSPRVLGAEEQYFGPGTRLTVT.

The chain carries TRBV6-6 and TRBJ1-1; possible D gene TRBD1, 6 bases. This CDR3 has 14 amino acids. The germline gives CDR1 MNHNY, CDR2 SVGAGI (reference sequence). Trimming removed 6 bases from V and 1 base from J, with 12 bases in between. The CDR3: CASRTGLENTEAFF. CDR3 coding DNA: TGTGCCAGCAGAACAGGGCTGGAGAACACTGAAGCTTTCTTT.

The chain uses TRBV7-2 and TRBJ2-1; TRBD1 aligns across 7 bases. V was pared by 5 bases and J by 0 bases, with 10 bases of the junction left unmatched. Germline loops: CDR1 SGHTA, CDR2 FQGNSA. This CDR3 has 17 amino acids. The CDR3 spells CASSKRTGANSYNEQFF. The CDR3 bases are TGTGCCAGCAGCAAACGGACAGGCGCTAACTCCTACAATGAGCAGTTCTTC.

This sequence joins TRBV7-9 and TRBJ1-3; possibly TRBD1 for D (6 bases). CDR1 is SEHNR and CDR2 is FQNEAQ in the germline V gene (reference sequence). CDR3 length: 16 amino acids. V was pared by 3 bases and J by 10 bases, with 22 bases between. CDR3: CASSFPTGQFRGTIYF. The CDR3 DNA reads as TGTGCCAGCAGCTTCCCTACTGGACAGTTTCGGGGGACCATATATTTT.

The CDR3, as DNA: TGTGCCAGCAGTTTAGAAGGCGAGGCCTACGAGCAGTACTTC. It yields the protein CASSLEGEAYEQYF. The rearrangement joins TRBV28 to TRBJ2-7; the D is unclear. V dropped 2 bases and J dropped 2 bases, with 10 bases sitting between them. The CDR3 is 14 amino acids. CDR1 and CDR2 from the germline V gene are MDHEN and SYDVKM.

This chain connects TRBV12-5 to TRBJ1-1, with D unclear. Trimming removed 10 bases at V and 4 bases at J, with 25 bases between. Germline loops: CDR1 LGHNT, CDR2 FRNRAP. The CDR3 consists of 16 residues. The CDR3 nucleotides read TGTGCTACCGGTTCGACCACCCCGACCCGAGGCACTGAAGCTTTCTTT. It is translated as CATGSTTPTRGTEAFF.

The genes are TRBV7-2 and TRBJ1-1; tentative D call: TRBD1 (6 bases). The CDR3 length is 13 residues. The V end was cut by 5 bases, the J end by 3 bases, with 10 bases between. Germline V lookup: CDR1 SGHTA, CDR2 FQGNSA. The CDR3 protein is CASSQGGDTEAFF. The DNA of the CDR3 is TGTGCCAGCAGCCAAGGGGGAGACACTGAAGCTTTCTTT.

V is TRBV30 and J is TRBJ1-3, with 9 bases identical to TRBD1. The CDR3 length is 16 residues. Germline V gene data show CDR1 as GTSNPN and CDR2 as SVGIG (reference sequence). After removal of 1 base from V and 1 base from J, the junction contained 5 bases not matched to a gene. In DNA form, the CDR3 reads TGTGCCTGGAGTGGGGGGACAGGGAAGTCTGGAAACACCATATATTTT. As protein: CAWSGGTGKSGNTIYF.

The CDR3 nucleotides read TGTGCCAGCAAGATGTGGCAGGAGAACACTGAAGCTTTCTTT. It translates to CASKMWQENTEAFF. The J gene is TRBJ1-1, the V gene TRBV27; D ambiguous. This CDR3 contains 14 residues. Germline values: CDR1 MNHEY, CDR2 SMNVEV (reference sequence). V dropped 7 bases and J dropped 1 base, with 13 bases sitting between them.

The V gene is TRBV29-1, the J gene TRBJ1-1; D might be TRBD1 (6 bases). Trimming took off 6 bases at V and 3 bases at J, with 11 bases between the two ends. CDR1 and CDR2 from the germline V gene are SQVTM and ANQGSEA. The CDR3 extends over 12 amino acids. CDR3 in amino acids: CSVTGGDTEAFF. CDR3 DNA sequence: TGCAGCGTGACAGGAGGGGACACTGAAGCTTTCTTT.

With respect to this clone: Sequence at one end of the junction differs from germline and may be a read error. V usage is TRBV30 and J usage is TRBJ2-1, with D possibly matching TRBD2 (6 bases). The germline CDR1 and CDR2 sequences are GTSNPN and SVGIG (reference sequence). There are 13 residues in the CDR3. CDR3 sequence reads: CAWSAGRPGELFF. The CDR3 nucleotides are TGTGCCTGGAGTGCAGGGAGGCCCGGAGAGCTGTTCTTC.

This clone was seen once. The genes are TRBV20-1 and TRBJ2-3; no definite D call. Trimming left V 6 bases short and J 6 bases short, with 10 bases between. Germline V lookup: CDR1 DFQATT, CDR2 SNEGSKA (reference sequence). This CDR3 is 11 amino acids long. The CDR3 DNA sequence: TGCAGTGCAAGCCACCAGGATACGCAGTATTTT. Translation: CSASHQDTQYF.

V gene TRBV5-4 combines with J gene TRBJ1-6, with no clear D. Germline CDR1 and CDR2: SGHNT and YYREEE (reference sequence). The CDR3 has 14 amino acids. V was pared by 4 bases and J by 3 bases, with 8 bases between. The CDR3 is CASSPPGYNSPLHF. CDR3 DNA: TGTGCCAGCAGCCCCCCGGGCTATAATTCACCCCTCCACTTT.

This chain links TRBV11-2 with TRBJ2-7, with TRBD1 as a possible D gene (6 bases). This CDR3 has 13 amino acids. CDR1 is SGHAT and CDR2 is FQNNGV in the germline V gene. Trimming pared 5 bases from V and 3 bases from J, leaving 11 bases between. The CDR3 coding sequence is TGTGCCAGCAGCCCGTGGACAGTCTACGAGCAGTACTTC. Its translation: CASSPWTVYEQYF.

CDR3 amino acids: CASSLRLTGDGYTF. For the CDR3, the DNA is TGTGCCAGCAGCCTACGCTTGACAGGAGATGGCTACACCTTC. The genes are TRBV11-2 and TRBJ1-2; D possibly corresponds to TRBD1 (6 bases). Trimming removed 5 bases from V and 6 bases from J, with 16 bases in between. The CDR3 contains 14 residues. In germline, CDR1 is SGHAT, CDR2 FQNNGV.